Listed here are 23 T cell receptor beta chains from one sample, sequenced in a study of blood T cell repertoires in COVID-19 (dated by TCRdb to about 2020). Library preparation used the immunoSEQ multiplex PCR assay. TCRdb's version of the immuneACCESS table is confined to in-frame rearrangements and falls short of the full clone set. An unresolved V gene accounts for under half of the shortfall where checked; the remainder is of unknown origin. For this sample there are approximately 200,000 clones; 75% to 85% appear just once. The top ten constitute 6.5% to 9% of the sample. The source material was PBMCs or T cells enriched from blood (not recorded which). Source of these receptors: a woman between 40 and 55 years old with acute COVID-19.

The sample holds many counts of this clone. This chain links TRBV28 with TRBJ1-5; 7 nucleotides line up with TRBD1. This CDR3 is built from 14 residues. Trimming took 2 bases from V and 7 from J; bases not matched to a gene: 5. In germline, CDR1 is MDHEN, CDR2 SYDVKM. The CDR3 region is CASSLGGGAQPQHF. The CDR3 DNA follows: TGTGCCAGCAGTTTAGGAGGGGGCGCGCAGCCCCAGCATTTT.

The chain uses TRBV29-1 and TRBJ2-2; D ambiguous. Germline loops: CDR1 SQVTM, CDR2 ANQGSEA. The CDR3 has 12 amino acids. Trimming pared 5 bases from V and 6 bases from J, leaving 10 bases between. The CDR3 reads CSVRRSPGELFF. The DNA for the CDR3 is TGCAGCGTTCGCAGGTCCCCCGGGGAGCTGTTTTTT.

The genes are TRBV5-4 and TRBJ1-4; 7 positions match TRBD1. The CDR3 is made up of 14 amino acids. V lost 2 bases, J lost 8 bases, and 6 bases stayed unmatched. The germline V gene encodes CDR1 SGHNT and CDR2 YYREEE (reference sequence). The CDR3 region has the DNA TGTGCCAGCAGCTTAGGGCAGGGGGAAGAAAAACTGTTTTTT. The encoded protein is CASSLGQGEEKLFF.

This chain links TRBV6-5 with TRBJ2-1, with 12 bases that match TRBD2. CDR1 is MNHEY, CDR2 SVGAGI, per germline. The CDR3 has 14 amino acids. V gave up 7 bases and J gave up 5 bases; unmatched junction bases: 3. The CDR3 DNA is TGTGCCAGCACCGGACTAGCGGGACACAATGAGCAGTTCTTC. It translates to CASTGLAGHNEQFF.

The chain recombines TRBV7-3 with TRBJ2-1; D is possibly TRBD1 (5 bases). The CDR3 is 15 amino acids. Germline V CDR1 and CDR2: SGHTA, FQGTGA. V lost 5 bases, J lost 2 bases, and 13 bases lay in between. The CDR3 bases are TGTGCCAGCAGCACTCAGGGTGACCCCTACAATGAGCAGTTCTTC. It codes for CASSTQGDPYNEQFF.

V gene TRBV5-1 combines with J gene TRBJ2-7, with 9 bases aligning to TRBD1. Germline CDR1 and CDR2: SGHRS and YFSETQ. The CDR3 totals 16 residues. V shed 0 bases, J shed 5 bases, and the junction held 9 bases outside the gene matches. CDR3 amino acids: CASSLVLRDRDHEQYF. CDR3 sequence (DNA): TGCGCCAGCAGCTTGGTGCTCCGGGACAGGGATCACGAGCAGTACTTC.

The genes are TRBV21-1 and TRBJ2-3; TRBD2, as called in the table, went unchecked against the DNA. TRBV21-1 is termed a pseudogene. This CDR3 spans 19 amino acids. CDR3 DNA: TGTGCCAGCAGCCGACCCGTAGCGGGCCCCCACAATGGGACAGATACGCAGTATTTT. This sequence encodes CASSRPVAGPHNGTDTQYF.

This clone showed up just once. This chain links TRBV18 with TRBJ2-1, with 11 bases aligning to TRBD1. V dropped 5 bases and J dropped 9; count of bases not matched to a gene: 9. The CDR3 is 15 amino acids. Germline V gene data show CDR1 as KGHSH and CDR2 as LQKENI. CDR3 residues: CASSAAWDRGAEQFF. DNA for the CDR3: TGTGCCAGCTCAGCAGCTTGGGACAGGGGGGCTGAGCAGTTCTTC.

The CDR3 reads CASSRQERENEKLFF. The CDR3 nucleotides read TGTGCCAGCAGCCGACAAGAACGGGAAAATGAAAAACTGTTTTTT. The gene calls are TRBV3-1 (or the pseudogene TRBV3-2) and TRBJ1-4; D unresolved. Trimming left V 4 bases short and J 5 bases short, with 14 bases between. CDR3 length: 15 residues. Per germline, CDR1 LGHDT and CDR2 YNNKEL (reference sequence).

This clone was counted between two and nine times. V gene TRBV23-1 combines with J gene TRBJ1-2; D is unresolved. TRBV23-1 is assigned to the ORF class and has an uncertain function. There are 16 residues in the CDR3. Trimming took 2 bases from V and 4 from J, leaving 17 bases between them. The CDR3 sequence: CASSQPRGHSLYGYTF. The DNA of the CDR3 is TGCGCCAGCAGTCAACCCCGGGGTCATTCCCTCTATGGCTACACCTTC.

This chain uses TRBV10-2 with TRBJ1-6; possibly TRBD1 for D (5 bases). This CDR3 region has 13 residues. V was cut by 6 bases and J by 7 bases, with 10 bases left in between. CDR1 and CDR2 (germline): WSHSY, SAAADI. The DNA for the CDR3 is TGCGCCAGCAGCGGGCAGGGAAATTCACCCCTCCACTTT. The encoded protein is CASSGQGNSPLHF.

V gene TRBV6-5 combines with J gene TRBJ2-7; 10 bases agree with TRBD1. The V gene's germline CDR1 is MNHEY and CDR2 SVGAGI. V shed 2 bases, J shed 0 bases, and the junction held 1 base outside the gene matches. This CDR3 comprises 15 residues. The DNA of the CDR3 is TGTGCCAGCAGTTACGGGACAGGGGCCTCCTACGAGCAGTACTTC. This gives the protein CASSYGTGASYEQYF.

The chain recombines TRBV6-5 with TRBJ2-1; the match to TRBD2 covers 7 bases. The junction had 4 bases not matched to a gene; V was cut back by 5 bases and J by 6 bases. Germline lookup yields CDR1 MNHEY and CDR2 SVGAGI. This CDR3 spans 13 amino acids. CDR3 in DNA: TGTGCCAGCAGTAGCGGGGCGTTCAATGAGCAGTTCTTC. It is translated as CASSSGAFNEQFF.

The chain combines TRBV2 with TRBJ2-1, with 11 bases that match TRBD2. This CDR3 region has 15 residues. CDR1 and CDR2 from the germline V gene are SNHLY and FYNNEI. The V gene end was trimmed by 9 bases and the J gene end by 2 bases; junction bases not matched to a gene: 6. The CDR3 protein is CASELAGGPYNEQFF. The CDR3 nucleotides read TGTGCCAGTGAATTAGCGGGAGGGCCCTACAATGAGCAGTTCTTC.

The CDR3 sequence: CASTFRQGVFFMNTEAFF. The CDR3 coding sequence is TGTGCCAGCACGTTCCGACAGGGGGTTTTCTTTATGAACACTGAAGCTTTCTTT. This chain links TRBV28 with TRBJ1-1, with TRBD1 matching 9 bases. V lost 7 bases and J lost 0; bases outside the gene matches: 15. From germline, CDR1 is MDHEN and CDR2 SYDVKM. The CDR3 runs to 18 residues.

The CDR3 nucleotides are TGTGCCAGCAGTTCGGACAATGGAAACACCATATATTTT. Its translation: CASSSDNGNTIYF. The J gene is TRBJ1-3, the V gene TRBV5-6, with a weak D call TRBD1 (5 bases). Trimming took 5 bases from V and 3 from J, leaving 9 bases between them. CDR3 size: 13 residues. Germline CDR1 is SGHDT and CDR2 is YYEEEE.

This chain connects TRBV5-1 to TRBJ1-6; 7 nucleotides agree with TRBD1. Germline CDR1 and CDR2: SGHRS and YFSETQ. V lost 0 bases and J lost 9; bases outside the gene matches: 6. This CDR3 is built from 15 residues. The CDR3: CASSLDATGSSPLHF. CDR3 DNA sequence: TGCGCCAGCAGCTTGGACGCGACAGGGTCTTCACCCCTCCACTTT.

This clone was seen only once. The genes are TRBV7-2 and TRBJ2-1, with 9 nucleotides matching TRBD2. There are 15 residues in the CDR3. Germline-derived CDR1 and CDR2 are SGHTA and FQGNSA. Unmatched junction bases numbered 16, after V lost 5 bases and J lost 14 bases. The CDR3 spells CASSVSGGRTAEKFF. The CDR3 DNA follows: TGTGCCAGCAGCGTAAGCGGGGGGAGAACGGCCGAAAAGTTCTTC.

The CDR3: CASSLTMSTDTQYF. In DNA form, the CDR3 reads TGTGCCAGCAGCCTAACTATGAGCACAGATACGCAGTATTTT. The chain links TRBV7-9 to TRBJ2-3, with D unclear. V lost 5 bases, J lost 0 bases, and 9 bases lay in between. CDR1 and CDR2 from the germline V gene are SEHNR and FQNEAQ (reference sequence). The CDR3 totals 14 residues.

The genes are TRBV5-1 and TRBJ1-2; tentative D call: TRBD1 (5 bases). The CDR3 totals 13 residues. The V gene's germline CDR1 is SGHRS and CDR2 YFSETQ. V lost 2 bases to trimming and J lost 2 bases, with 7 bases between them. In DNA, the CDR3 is TGCGCCAGCAGCTTCGGGGGAAACTATGGCTACACCTTC. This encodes CASSFGGNYGYTF.

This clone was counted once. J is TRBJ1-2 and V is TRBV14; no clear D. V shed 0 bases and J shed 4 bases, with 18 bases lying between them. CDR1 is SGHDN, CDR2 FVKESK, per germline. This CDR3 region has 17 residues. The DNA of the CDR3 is TGTGCCAGCAGCCAAGATCTTGGTTGGACGCGGGGCTATGGCTACACCTTC. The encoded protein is CASSQDLGWTRGYGYTF.

The CDR3 DNA sequence: TGTGCCTGGAGTTCCCCGGGGAGGAAGACCTCTGGAAACACCATATATTTT. This encodes CAWSSPGRKTSGNTIYF. The rearrangement links TRBV30 to TRBJ1-3; D is unclear. CDR1 is GTSNPN, CDR2 SVGIG, per germline (reference sequence). The CDR3 loop spans 17 amino acids. V lost 2 bases and J lost 0, with 17 bases in between.

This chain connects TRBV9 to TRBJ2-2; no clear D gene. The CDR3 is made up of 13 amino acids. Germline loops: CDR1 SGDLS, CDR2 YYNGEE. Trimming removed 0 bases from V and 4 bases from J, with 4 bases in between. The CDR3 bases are TGTGCCAGCAGCGTAGCAGGCACCGGGGAGCTGTTTTTT. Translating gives CASSVAGTGELFF.